Listed below are T cell receptor beta chains from one sample, sequenced in a study of T cell responses to AZD1222 COVID-19 vaccine. Sequenced by immunoSEQ multiplex PCR; TCRdb stores in-frame clones only, minus some. Among 75,000 to 95,000 clones listed, roughly nine tenths were seen once. Here the sequenced sample was peripheral blood, taken on day 0 of AZD1222 vaccination. Every receptor here comes from an adult in good health. Both conserved end residues are trimmed from each CDR3. The order of the fields is CDR3 length, V gene, J gene, CDR3 protein.

len: 12; v_gene: TRBV5-4; j_gene: TRBJ2-7; CDR3aa: ASSRDRGTYEQY
len: 14; v_gene: TRBV24-1; j_gene: TRBJ2-3; CDR3aa: ATSDAEREATDTQY
len: 13; v_gene: TRBV19; j_gene: TRBJ2-1; CDR3aa: ASSPSGYSYNEQF
len: 10; v_gene: TRBV12-5; j_gene: TRBJ2-5; CDR3aa: ASGVAGETQY
len: 14; v_gene: TRBV23-1; j_gene: TRBJ1-3; CDR3aa: ASSQLIGCSGNTIY
len: 12; v_gene: TRBV6-2/TRBV6-3; j_gene: TRBJ1-5; CDR3aa: ASSSGNSNQPQH
len: 11; v_gene: TRBV2; j_gene: TRBJ1-6; CDR3aa: ASRRWGESPLH
len: 13; v_gene: TRBV7-8; j_gene: TRBJ2-1; CDR3aa: ASSLGTAAYNEQF
len: 10; v_gene: TRBV9; j_gene: TRBJ2-7; CDR3aa: ASSDRGSEQY
len: 13; v_gene: TRBV6-2/TRBV6-3; j_gene: TRBJ2-3; CDR3aa: ASSYRVEGLDTQY
len: 13; v_gene: TRBV5-4; j_gene: TRBJ1-5; CDR3aa: ASSVGPAANQPQH
len: 11; v_gene: TRBV6-2/TRBV6-3; j_gene: TRBJ1-2; CDR3aa: ASSYDGTYGYT
len: 13; v_gene: TRBV2; j_gene: TRBJ1-5; CDR3aa: ASSEGHQGNQPQH
len: 13; v_gene: TRBV13; j_gene: TRBJ2-7; CDR3aa: ASSGPGTPAYEQY
len: 12; v_gene: TRBV7-6; j_gene: TRBJ1-1; CDR3aa: ASSFQMTDTEAF
len: 10; v_gene: TRBV7-2; j_gene: TRBJ2-1; CDR3aa: ASGGSDNEQF
len: 14; v_gene: TRBV7-3; j_gene: TRBJ2-7; CDR3aa: ASSLKAGALFYEQY
len: 11; v_gene: TRBV18; j_gene: TRBJ2-7; CDR3aa: ASLLGPRDEQY
len: 12; v_gene: TRBV5-5; j_gene: TRBJ2-3; CDR3aa: ASSSTPGTDTQY
len: 14; v_gene: TRBV6-5; j_gene: TRBJ2-5; CDR3aa: ASSYFGLAGQETQY
len: 11; v_gene: TRBV4-2; j_gene: TRBJ2-3; CDR3aa: ASSRSESDTQY
len: 10; v_gene: TRBV10-1; j_gene: TRBJ1-6; CDR3aa: ASYRVKSPLH
len: 13; v_gene: TRBV5-1; j_gene: TRBJ1-1; CDR3aa: ASSLEVGTNTEAF
len: 10; v_gene: TRBV10-3; j_gene: TRBJ1-6; CDR3aa: AIRGGDSPLH
len: 11; v_gene: TRBV12-3/TRBV12-4; j_gene: TRBJ2-6; CDR3aa: ASRTSGANVLT
len: 13; v_gene: TRBV28; j_gene: TRBJ2-7; CDR3aa: ASSRRRDSPYEQY
len: 12; v_gene: TRBV3-1/TRBV3-2; j_gene: TRBJ1-5; CDR3aa: ASSQQGALQPQH
len: 11; v_gene: TRBV2; j_gene: TRBJ1-2; CDR3aa: ASSVDGGSGYT
len: 10; v_gene: TRBV5-1; j_gene: TRBJ1-2; CDR3aa: ASSDSVHGYT
len: 10; v_gene: TRBV7-9; j_gene: TRBJ1-2; CDR3aa: ASSFTNYGYT
len: 9; v_gene: TRBV27; j_gene: TRBJ2-3; CDR3aa: ATQNTDTQY
len: 13; v_gene: TRBV30; j_gene: TRBJ2-3; CDR3aa: AWSVRRTPTDTQY
len: 11; v_gene: TRBV11-3; j_gene: TRBJ1-4; CDR3aa: ASSPRTGGKLF
len: 12; v_gene: TRBV3-1/TRBV3-2; j_gene: TRBJ2-1; CDR3aa: ASSQDQRASEQF
len: 12; v_gene: TRBV10-3; j_gene: TRBJ2-7; CDR3aa: AVQTAGGYYEQY
len: 14; v_gene: TRBV9; j_gene: TRBJ2-3; CDR3aa: ASSGRAAGGRDTQY
len: 12; v_gene: TRBV30; j_gene: TRBJ1-4; CDR3aa: AWSARTENEKLF
len: 12; v_gene: TRBV11-3; j_gene: TRBJ2-5; CDR3aa: ASSKGLASETQY
len: 12; v_gene: TRBV3-1/TRBV3-2; j_gene: TRBJ2-1; CDR3aa: ASSWGGAYNEQF
len: 12; v_gene: TRBV11-3; j_gene: TRBJ2-5; CDR3aa: ASSLGRGGAAQY
len: 11; v_gene: TRBV5-1; j_gene: TRBJ1-2; CDR3aa: ASSFDSNYGYT
len: 15; v_gene: TRBV5-1; j_gene: TRBJ1-5; CDR3aa: ASSLEGGPNSNQPQH